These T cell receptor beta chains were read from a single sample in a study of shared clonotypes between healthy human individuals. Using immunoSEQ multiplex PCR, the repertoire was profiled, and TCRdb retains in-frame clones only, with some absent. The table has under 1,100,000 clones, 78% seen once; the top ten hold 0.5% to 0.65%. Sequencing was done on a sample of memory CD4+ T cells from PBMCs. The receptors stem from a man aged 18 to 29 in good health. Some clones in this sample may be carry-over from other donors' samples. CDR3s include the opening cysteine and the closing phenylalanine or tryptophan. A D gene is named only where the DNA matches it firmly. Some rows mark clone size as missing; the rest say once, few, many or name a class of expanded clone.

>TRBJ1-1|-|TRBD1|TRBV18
TGTGCCAGCTCACCGGGACAGGGGGCCGCTGAAGCTTTCTTT
CASSPGQGAAEAFF
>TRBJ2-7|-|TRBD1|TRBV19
TGTGCCAGTAGTTCACAGGGGTTCTACGAGCAGTACTTC
CASSSQGFYEQYF
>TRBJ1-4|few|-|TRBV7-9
TGTGCCAGCAGCCCCCTGGGCCACTCAGGGATGGTCGGAAAACTGTTTTTT
CASSPLGHSGMVGKLFF
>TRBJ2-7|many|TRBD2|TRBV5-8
TGTGCCAGCAGCCGGACTAGCGGGATAAGGGGGCAGTACTTC
CASSRTSGIRGQYF
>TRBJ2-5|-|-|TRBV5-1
TGCGCCAGCAGCTTGACTAGAGAGACCCAGTACTTC
CASSLTRETQYF
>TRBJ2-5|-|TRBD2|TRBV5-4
TGTGCCAGCAGCCCCGGGGGACTAGCGGGAGAGACCCAGTACTTC
CASSPGGLAGETQYF
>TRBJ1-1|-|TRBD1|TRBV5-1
TGCGCCAGCAGCTGGACACCGGGACAGGGGGTCACTGAAGCTTTCTTT
CASSWTPGQGVTEAFF
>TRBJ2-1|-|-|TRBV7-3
TGTGCCAGCAGCTTAAACGTGGGGGACTACAATGAGCAGTTCTTC
CASSLNVGDYNEQFF
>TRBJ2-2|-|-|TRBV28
TGTGCCAGCAGTTTCAGGGGTCAGGCCACCGGGGAGCTGTTTTTT
CASSFRGQATGELFF
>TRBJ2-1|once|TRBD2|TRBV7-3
TGTGCCAGCAGCACACTGTCCGGGACTAGCGTCAATGAGCAGTTCTTC
CASSTLSGTSVNEQFF
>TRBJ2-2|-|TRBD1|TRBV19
TGTGCCAGTAGGATGGACAGGGCGTCAGGGGAGCTGTTTTTT
CASRMDRASGELFF
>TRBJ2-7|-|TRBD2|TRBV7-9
TGTGCCAGCAGCTCGACTAGCGGGTTCACCTACGAGCAGTACTTC
CASSSTSGFTYEQYF
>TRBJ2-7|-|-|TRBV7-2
TGTGCCAGCAGCTCCCAGGGAGGATCGCAAGTTCAGCAGTACTTC
CASSSQGGSQVQQYF
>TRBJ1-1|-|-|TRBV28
TGTGCCAGCAGCTCGACAAACACTGAAGCTTTCTTT
CASSSTNTEAFF
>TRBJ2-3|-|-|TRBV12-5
TGTGCTAGTGGTTTGACCGGAGATACGCAGTATTTT
CASGLTGDTQYF
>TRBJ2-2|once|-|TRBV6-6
TGTGCCAGCAGTCCCAGGGCCACCGGGGAGCTGTTTTTT
CASSPRATGELFF
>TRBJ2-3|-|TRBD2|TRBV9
TGTGCCAGCACCGGGGGGTCTAGCACAGATACGCAGTATTTT
CASTGGSSTDTQYF
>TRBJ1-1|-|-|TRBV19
TGTGCCAGTAGTATAGATGGAGGGGCGGGCACTGAAGCTTTCTTT
CASSIDGGAGTEAFF
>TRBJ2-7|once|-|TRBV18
TGTGCCAGCTCACCGTCTATGGGATACGAGCAGTACTTC
CASSPSMGYEQYF
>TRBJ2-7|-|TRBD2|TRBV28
TGTGCCAGCATCTACCGTGGACTAGCGGGAGATCACGAGCAGTACTTC
CASIYRGLAGDHEQYF
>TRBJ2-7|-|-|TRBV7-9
TGTGCCAGCAGCCCGACCTACGAGCAGTACTTC
CASSPTYEQYF
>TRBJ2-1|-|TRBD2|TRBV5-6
TGTGCCAGCAGTTCTTCCCGGACTAGCCGCTACAATGAGCAGTTCTTC
CASSSSRTSRYNEQFF
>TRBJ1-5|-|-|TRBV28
TGTGCCAGCAGTTTATCCCCAAGGGGGGGTACCGTTCAGCCCCAGCATTTT
CASSLSPRGGTVQPQHF
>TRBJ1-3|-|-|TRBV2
TGTGCCAGCAGCCGGGGAGGGGAACGAGTTGGAAACACCATATATTTT
CASSRGGERVGNTIYF
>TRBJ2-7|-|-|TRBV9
TGTGCCAGCAGCCCATTACCTGGGGGACCTTACGAGCAGTACTTC
CASSPLPGGPYEQYF
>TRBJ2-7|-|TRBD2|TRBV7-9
TGTGCCAGCAGCCCCCCTCCAAGGGAGGGTACCTACGAGCAGTACTTC
CASSPPPREGTYEQYF
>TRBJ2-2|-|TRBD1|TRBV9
TGTGCCAGCAGCCCCTGGACAGGGGACACCGGGGAGCTGTTTTTT
CASSPWTGDTGELFF
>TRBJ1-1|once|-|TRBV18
TGTGCCAGCTCACCACAACAGGGACTTGAAGCTTTCTTT
CASSPQQGLEAFF
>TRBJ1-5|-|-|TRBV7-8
TGTGCCAGCAGCCATACTAATCAGCCCCAGCATTTT
CASSHTNQPQHF
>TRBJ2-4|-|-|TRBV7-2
TGTGCCAGCAGCCTTTTACCGGCAGAAAACATTCAGTACTTC
CASSLLPAENIQYF
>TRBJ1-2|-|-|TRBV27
TGTGCCAGCAGTTTAAGGGGAACCCTCAGCGGAGGCTACACCTTC
CASSLRGTLSGGYTF
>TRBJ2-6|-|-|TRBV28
TGTGCCAGCAGTTTAGTAGTCAGCTCTGGGGCCAACGTCCTGACTTTC
CASSLVVSSGANVLTF
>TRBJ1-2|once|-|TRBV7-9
TGTGCCAGCAGCTTAGCGGAGGGTTATGGCTACACCTTC
CASSLAEGYGYTF
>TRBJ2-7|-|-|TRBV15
TGTGCCACCAGCCTCCCCCCCGGGCGCCCCTATTCCTACGAGCAGTACTTC
CATSLPPGRPYSYEQYF
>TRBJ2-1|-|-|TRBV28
TGTGCCAGCAGTGGGGACCGTAGGAATGAGCAGTTCTTC
CASSGDRRNEQFF
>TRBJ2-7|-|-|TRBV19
TGTGCCAGTAGTCCGAGCTGGCGGATTTTCCACTCCTACGAGCAGTACTTC
CASSPSWRIFHSYEQYF
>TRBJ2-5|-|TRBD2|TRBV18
TGTGCCAGCTCACCACCGTCAGCGGGAGGAGAGACCCAGTACTTC
CASSPPSAGGETQYF
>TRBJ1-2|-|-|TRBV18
TGTGCCAGCTCACCATCAGGGGATGGCTACACCTTC
CASSPSGDGYTF
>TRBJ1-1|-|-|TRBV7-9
TGTGCTGCGGGGCAGGGGGCTTTCTTT
CAAGQGAFF
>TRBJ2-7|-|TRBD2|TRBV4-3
TGCGCCAGCAGCCACAATACCCCTGGACTAGCGGGAGTCAACGAGCAGTACTTC
CASSHNTPGLAGVNEQYF
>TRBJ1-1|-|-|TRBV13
TGTGCCAGCAGCTTCAGGGGGAACACTGAAGCTTTCTTT
CASSFRGNTEAFF
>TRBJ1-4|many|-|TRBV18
TGTGCCAGCTCACCACCGAGGGGAGCGGAGAATAATGAAAAACTGTTTTTT
CASSPPRGAENNEKLFF
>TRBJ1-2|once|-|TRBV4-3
TGCGCCAGCAGCCGAACAGGAAACCTCTATGGCTACACCTTC
CASSRTGNLYGYTF
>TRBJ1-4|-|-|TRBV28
TGTGCCAGCAGTCGGAGGGAAAAACTGTTTTTT
CASSRREKLFF
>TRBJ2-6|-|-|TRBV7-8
TGTGCCAGCAGCCCGGATATCTGGGCCAACGTCCTGACTTTC
CASSPDIWANVLTF
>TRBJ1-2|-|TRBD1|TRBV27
TGTGCCAGCAGTACCAAACCGGGACAGGGGCCCCCAGGCTACACCTTC
CASSTKPGQGPPGYTF
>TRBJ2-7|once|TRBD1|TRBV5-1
TGCGCCAGCAGCTCTCATCCGGGACAGACCTACGAGCAGTACTTC
CASSSHPGQTYEQYF
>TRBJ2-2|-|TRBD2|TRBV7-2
TGTGCCAGCAGGGAAGGACTAGCCGCGGTTTCTGGGGAGCTGTTTTTT
CASREGLAAVSGELFF
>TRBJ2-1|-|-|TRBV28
TGTGCCAGCAGTTTATTGCGGGACTACAATGAGCAGTTCTTC
CASSLLRDYNEQFF
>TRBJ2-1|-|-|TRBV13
TGTGCCAGCAGCTTGTCTGAGTTGGCGGACAATGAGCAGTTCTTC
CASSLSELADNEQFF
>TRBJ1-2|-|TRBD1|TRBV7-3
TGTGCCAGCAGCCCGATCGGGACAGGGGACTTATCTGGCTACACCTTC
CASSPIGTGDLSGYTF
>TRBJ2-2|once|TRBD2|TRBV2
TGTGCCAGCAGCTGGGGGGGTACCGGGGAGCTGTTTTTT
CASSWGGTGELFF
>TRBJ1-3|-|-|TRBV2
TGTGCCAGCAGGGGGGCGGGGCCTGGAAACACCATATATTTT
CASRGAGPGNTIYF
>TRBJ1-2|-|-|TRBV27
TGTGCCAGCAGTCCAGGCGGGGGCGCATTCTATGGCTACACCTTC
CASSPGGGAFYGYTF